This T cell receptor beta chain was sequenced in a study of cytomegalovirus exposure and HLA in healthy donors. The PCR ran on 60 Vbeta and 13 Jbeta primers. Sequenced by immunoSEQ multiplex PCR; TCRdb stores in-frame clones only, minus some. The sample records around 80,000 clones, roughly a tenth being singletons. This clone has only a few counts. The identical CDR3 is also encoded by other nucleotide sequences in the sample. This sequence originates from a man aged 55 to 70 in good health and CMV-seropositive. The specimen sequenced was PBMCs.

In nucleotides, the CDR3 is TGTGCCAGCAGTCCAGGACAAGAGACCCAGTACTTC. Its protein is CASSPGQETQYF. The rearrangement uses TRBV6-5 and TRBJ2-5; no clear D gene. The germline V gene encodes CDR1 MNHEY and CDR2 SVGAGI. Trimming took off 5 bases at V and 2 bases at J, with 6 bases between the two ends. The CDR3 loop spans 12 amino acids.